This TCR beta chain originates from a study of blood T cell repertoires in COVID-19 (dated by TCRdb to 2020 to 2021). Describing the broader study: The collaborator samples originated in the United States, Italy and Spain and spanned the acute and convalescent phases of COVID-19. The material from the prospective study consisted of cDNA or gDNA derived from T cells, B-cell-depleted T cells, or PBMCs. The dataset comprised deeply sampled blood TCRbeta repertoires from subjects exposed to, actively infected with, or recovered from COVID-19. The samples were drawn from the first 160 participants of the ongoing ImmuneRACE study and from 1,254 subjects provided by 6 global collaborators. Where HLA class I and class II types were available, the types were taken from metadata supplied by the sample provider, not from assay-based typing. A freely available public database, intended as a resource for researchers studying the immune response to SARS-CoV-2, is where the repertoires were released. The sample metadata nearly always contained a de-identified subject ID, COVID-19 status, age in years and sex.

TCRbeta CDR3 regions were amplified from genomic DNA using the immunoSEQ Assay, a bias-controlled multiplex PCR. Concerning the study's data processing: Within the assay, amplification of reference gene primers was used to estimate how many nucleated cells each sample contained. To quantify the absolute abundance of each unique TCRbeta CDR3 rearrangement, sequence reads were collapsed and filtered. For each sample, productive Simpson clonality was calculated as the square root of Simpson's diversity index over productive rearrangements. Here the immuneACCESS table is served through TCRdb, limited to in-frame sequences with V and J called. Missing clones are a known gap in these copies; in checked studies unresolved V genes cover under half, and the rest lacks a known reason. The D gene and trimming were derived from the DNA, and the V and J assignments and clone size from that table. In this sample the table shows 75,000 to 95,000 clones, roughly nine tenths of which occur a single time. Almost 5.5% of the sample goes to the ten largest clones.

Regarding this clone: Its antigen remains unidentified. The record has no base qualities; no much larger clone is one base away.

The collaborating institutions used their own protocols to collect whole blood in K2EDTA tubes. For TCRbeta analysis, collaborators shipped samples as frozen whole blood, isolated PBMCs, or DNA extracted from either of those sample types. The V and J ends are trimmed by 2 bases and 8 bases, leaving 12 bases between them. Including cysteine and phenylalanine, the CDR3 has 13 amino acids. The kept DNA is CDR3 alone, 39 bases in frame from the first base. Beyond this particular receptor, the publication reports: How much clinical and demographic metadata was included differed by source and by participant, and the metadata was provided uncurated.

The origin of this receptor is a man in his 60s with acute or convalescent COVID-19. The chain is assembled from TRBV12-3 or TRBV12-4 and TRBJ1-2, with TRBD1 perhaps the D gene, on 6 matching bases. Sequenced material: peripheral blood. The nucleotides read TGTGCCAGCAGTTTAAACAGGGCTGGCGGCTACACCTTC. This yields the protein CASSLNRAGGYTF.